The clone carrying this T cell receptor beta chain has at least ten counts. Its antigen is undetermined. These data belong to a study of T cell repertoires in cytomegalovirus infection. Looking at the study overall: Public TCR beta signatures marked donors with CMV infection and the matching HLA. Study observations and caveats: Cumulated frequencies of public TCR beta families served to identify carriers of CMV plus the relevant HLA. Dominant in the ex vivo response were TCR beta clonotypes restricted by HLA-C and specific for CMV.

TCRdb recomputed calls from the reads with MiXCR, one row per CDR3 protein. The table records around 290,000 distinct CDR3 sequences, roughly 24% of them present only once. The source of this sequence is a human donor in good health (CMV status not recorded). Some clones in this sample may be carry-over from other donors' samples. Source material: PBMCs.

The CDR3 DNA reads as TGTGCCAGCAGCTGGCGGAAAAGCGGGCTCTACTCCTACGAGCAGTACTTC. Translation: CASSWRKSGLYSYEQYF. The chain has TRBV5-4 and TRBJ2-7; D might be TRBD2 (6 bases). Germline values: CDR1 SGHNT, CDR2 YYREEE (reference sequence). CDR3 size: 17 residues. Trimming left V 3 bases short and J 0 bases short, with 19 bases between. The variable domain in full, completed from reference TRBV5-4 and TRBJ2-7, reads ETGVTQSPTHLIKTRGQQVTLRCSSQSGHNTVSWYQQALGQGPQFIFQYYREEENGRGNFPPRFSGLQFPNYSSELNVNALELDDSALYLCASSWRKSGLYSYEQYFGPGTRLTVT.